Shown below are 26 T cell receptor beta chains from a single sample sequenced in a study of T cell responses to AZD1222 COVID-19 vaccine. Clones were sequenced by immunoSEQ multiplex PCR, and TCRdb holds only the in-frame ones, with some missing. The table records 100,000 to 150,000 clones, roughly 86% of them present only once. Material: peripheral blood, obtained on day 0 of AZD1222 vaccination. The receptors stem from an adult in good health.

The genes are TRBV24-1 and TRBJ2-1; 12 bases map to TRBD2. CDR3 length: 17 amino acids. Germline CDR1 is KGHDR and CDR2 is SFDVKD. V shed 3 bases, J shed 3 bases, and the junction held 5 bases outside the gene matches. Here the CDR3 reads CATSDPMTSGSYNEQFF. The CDR3 DNA reads as TGTGCCACCAGTGATCCTATGACTAGCGGGAGCTACAATGAGCAGTTCTTC.

This chain links TRBV6-6 with TRBJ2-2; possible D gene TRBD1, 5 bases. Trimming left V 2 bases short and J 5 bases short, with 12 bases between. The CDR3 is 15 residues long. CDR1 and CDR2 (germline): MNHNY, SVGAGI (reference sequence). The CDR3 DNA is TGTGCCAGCAGTTACAGGCAGGGTGGGACCGGGGAGCTGTTTTTT. Translating gives CASSYRQGGTGELFF.

In this sample, this clone turned up once. The chain is built from TRBV7-6 and TRBJ2-1, with a weak D call TRBD2 (6 bases). Germline V gene data show CDR1 as SGHVS and CDR2 as FNYEAQ. V was shortened by 5 bases and J by 6 bases, with 20 bases between the two germline ends. The CDR3 extends over 16 amino acids. CDR3 DNA: TGTGCCAGCAGCCTTAACGCGGGGAGGAATGTCAATGAGCAGTTCTTC. It translates to CASSLNAGRNVNEQFF.

The rearrangement links TRBV7-9 to TRBJ1-4; D not resolved. Trimming pared 5 bases from V and 0 bases from J, leaving 16 bases between. The CDR3 is 17 amino acids. Germline CDR1 reads SEHNR; CDR2 reads FQNEAQ (reference sequence). The CDR3 protein is CASSLRGSPSTNEKLFF. CDR3 DNA: TGTGCCAGCAGCCTTCGTGGGTCCCCCTCAACTAATGAAAAACTGTTTTTT.

The rearrangement links TRBV18 to TRBJ2-3, with D maybe TRBD2 (7 bases). V lost 2 bases and J lost 2, with 17 bases in between. CDR1 is KGHSH, CDR2 LQKENI, per germline. CDR3 size: 17 residues. CDR3 residues: CASSPRSAGASTDTQYF. The CDR3 region has the DNA TGTGCCAGCTCACCAAGGTCCGCGGGGGCCTCCACAGATACGCAGTATTTT.

A few counts support this clone. The CDR3 protein is CATGQGAGGGETQYF. Written as DNA, the CDR3 is TGTGCCACCGGACAGGGAGCAGGTGGAGGGGAGACCCAGTACTTC. The gene calls are TRBV10-3 and TRBJ2-5; 8 nucleotides align to TRBD1. The CDR3 has 15 amino acids. Trimming cost V 10 bases and J 5 bases; bases outside gene matches: 15. Germline lookup yields CDR1 ENHRY and CDR2 SYGVKD.

V usage is TRBV5-6 and J usage is TRBJ1-1; D not resolved. V shed 0 bases and J shed 0 bases, with 9 bases lying between them. Per the germline V gene, CDR1 is SGHDT and CDR2 is YYEEEE. The CDR3 runs to 15 residues. This CDR3 reads CASSLDWSMNTEAFF. As DNA, the CDR3 is TGTGCCAGCAGCTTGGATTGGAGCATGAACACTGAAGCTTTCTTT.

V is TRBV14 and J is TRBJ2-7; a possible D gene is TRBD2 (7 bases). In germline, CDR1 is SGHDN, CDR2 FVKESK. The CDR3 extends over 14 amino acids. V was cut by 4 bases and J by 3 bases, with 13 bases left in between. The CDR3 reads CASSRGRGLYEQYF. The CDR3 DNA sequence: TGTGCCAGCAGCCGGGGGCGGGGGCTCTACGAGCAGTACTTC.

This chain links TRBV7-9 with TRBJ1-3; a weak D match, TRBD1 (6 bases). Germline CDR1 SEHNR, CDR2 FQNEAQ (reference sequence). CDR3 length: 16 amino acids. V was pared by 6 bases and J by 1 base, with 16 bases between. Written as DNA, the CDR3 is TGTGCCAGCAGTAGGGCAGGGGCGACTTCTGGAAACACCATATATTTT. This sequence encodes CASSRAGATSGNTIYF. Using reference TRBV7-9 and TRBJ1-3 for the parts outside the CDR3, the full variable domain is DTGVSQNPRHKITKRGQNVTFRCDPISEHNRLYWYRQTLGQGPEFLTYFQNEAQLEKSRLLSDRFSAERPKGSFSTLEIQRTEQGDSAMYLCASSRAGATSGNTIYFGEGSWLTVV.

This rearrangement joins TRBV6-1 to TRBJ1-5; possibly TRBD1 for D (6 bases). The CDR3 is 16 residues long. Germline CDR1 is MNHNS and CDR2 is SASEGT. V was cut by 2 bases and J by 2 bases, with 13 bases left in between. The CDR3 loop is CASSEPRGLGNQPQHF. The CDR3 DNA is TGTGCCAGCAGTGAACCCAGGGGTTTGGGCAATCAGCCCCAGCATTTT.

This chain connects TRBV4-3 to TRBJ1-6; no firm D call. Germline loops: CDR1 LGHNA, CDR2 YSLEER. This CDR3 contains 16 residues. V was cut by 0 bases and J by 10 bases, with 16 bases left in between. This CDR3 is CASSQDRGGLGSPLHF. In DNA form, the CDR3 reads TGCGCCAGCAGCCAAGACCGAGGAGGTTTGGGGTCACCCCTCCACTTT.

The J gene is TRBJ2-3, the V gene TRBV5-1, with no clear D. The CDR3 runs 14 residues. The germline CDR1 and CDR2 sequences are SGHRS and YFSETQ. V lost 1 base and J lost 1, with 7 bases in between. The CDR3 bases are TGCGCCAGCAGCTTGCAGGACCGCACAGATACGCAGTATTTT. Protein sequence: CASSLQDRTDTQYF.

This clone was seen a few times. V gene TRBV7-9 combines with J gene TRBJ1-1; D unclear. V dropped 3 bases and J dropped 2 bases, with 10 bases sitting between them. This CDR3 is 14 amino acids long. Looked up from germline, CDR1 is SEHNR and CDR2 is FQNEAQ (reference sequence). CDR3 sequence (DNA): TGTGCCAGCAGCTTTTTACGCATTAACACTGAAGCTTTCTTT. It specifies CASSFLRINTEAFF.

The sample holds one count of this clone. The rearrangement joins TRBV12-3 or TRBV12-4 to TRBJ1-2; 8 bases line up with TRBD1. The junction had 3 bases not matched to a gene; V was cut back by 8 bases and J by 7 bases. The CDR3 is 11 amino acids. The DNA for the CDR3 is TGTGCCAGCCAGGGGGCGGGTGGCTACACCTTC. Protein sequence: CASQGAGGYTF.

This chain joins TRBV19 and TRBJ1-5, with D perhaps matching TRBD1 (6 bases). Deletions cut 5 bases from V and 9 bases from J, with 20 bases between. CDR3 length equals 15 residues. CDR1 is LNHDA and CDR2 is SQIVND in the germline V gene (reference sequence). CDR3 DNA: TGTGCCAGTAGTGATCGGGACACTCCACGGCGGCCCCAGCATTTT. Protein: CASSDRDTPRRPQHF.

This clone was seen a single time. The CDR3 bases are TGTGCCAGCACCGAAGACGCTAGAGCTAACTATGGCTACACCTTC. As protein: CASTEDARANYGYTF. The chain uses TRBV28 and TRBJ1-2; the D is unclear. CDR1 and CDR2 (germline): MDHEN, SYDVKM. The V end lost 7 bases, the J end lost 0 bases, and 15 bases lay between the germline ends. This CDR3 has 15 residues.

The chain joins TRBV11-2 to TRBJ1-1; D not resolved. The CDR3 length is 12 residues. The ends were cut back, 6 bases at V and 1 base at J, with 6 bases in the middle. The V gene's germline CDR1 is SGHAT and CDR2 FQNNGV. The CDR3 DNA reads as TGTGCCAGCAGTAACCCGAACACTGAAGCTTTCTTT. It encodes CASSNPNTEAFF.

The chain couples TRBV4-3 to TRBJ1-5; 9 nucleotides align to TRBD1. Germline CDR1 reads LGHNA; CDR2 reads YSLEER. J lost 4 bases, V lost 0 bases, and 7 bases had no gene match. This CDR3 is built from 17 residues. The CDR3 sequence is CASSQDATGQGNQPQHF. As DNA, the CDR3 is TGCGCCAGCAGCCAAGATGCCACTGGACAGGGGAATCAGCCCCAGCATTTT.

This chain joins TRBV7-2 and TRBJ2-1; 8 bases are shared with TRBD2. V shed 4 bases, J shed 6 bases, and the junction held 5 bases outside the gene matches. Germline lookup yields CDR1 SGHTA and CDR2 FQGNSA. The CDR3 extends over 14 amino acids. CDR3 nucleotides: TGTGCCAGCAGCTCTACTAGCGGTTTCAATGAGCAGTTCTTC. Amino acid sequence: CASSSTSGFNEQFF.

The chain couples TRBV27 to TRBJ1-5; D gene unclear. From germline, CDR1 is MNHEY and CDR2 SMNVEV (reference sequence). V shed 0 bases and J shed 2 bases, with 8 bases lying between them. The CDR3 runs to 15 residues. The CDR3 reads CASSLSGIGNQPQHF. CDR3 bases: TGTGCCAGCAGTTTATCAGGGATCGGCAATCAGCCCCAGCATTTT.

Only one count was recorded for this clone. The rearrangement links TRBV3-1 (or the pseudogene TRBV3-2) to TRBJ1-6; D unresolved. Germline CDR1 is LGHDT and CDR2 is YNNKEL (reference sequence). The CDR3 loop spans 16 amino acids. V lost 0 bases and J 13 bases, leaving 19 bases between the germline ends. The CDR3 is CASSQEMFPRGGPLHF. The CDR3 DNA reads TGTGCCAGCAGCCAAGAGATGTTCCCTCGGGGTGGCCCCCTCCACTTT.

The chain uses TRBV7-2 and TRBJ1-5; TRBD1 aligns across 7 bases. CDR3 length equals 17 residues. Germline lookup yields CDR1 SGHTA and CDR2 FQGNSA. V shed 1 base, J shed 6 bases, and the junction held 12 bases outside the gene matches. The CDR3 sequence is CASSLDASGGTGQPQHF. The CDR3 DNA is TGTGCCAGCAGCTTAGATGCGTCAGGGGGTACCGGTCAGCCCCAGCATTTT.

The chain joins TRBV7-8 to TRBJ2-7, with D perhaps matching TRBD1 (6 bases). CDR3 length: 15 amino acids. Deletions cut 3 bases from V and 0 bases from J, with 12 bases between. Per germline, CDR1 SGHVS and CDR2 FQNEAQ. CDR3 loop: CASSFSNRDSYEQYF. The CDR3 DNA follows: TGTGCCAGCAGCTTTTCAAACAGGGACTCCTACGAGCAGTACTTC. The whole variable domain, filled in from reference TRBV7-8 and TRBJ2-7, reads GAGVSQSPRYKVAKRGQDVALRCDPISGHVSLFWYQQALGQGPEFLTYFQNEAQLDKSGLPSDRFFAERPEGSVSTLKIQRTQQEDSAVYLCASSFSNRDSYEQYFGPGTRLTVT.

This clone appeared a single time. The chain couples TRBV21-1 to TRBJ1-3. TRBV21-1 represents a pseudogene. The CDR3 contains 13 residues. The CDR3 here is CASSKGLQNTIYF. The CDR3 nucleotides read TGTGCCAGCAGCAAGGGACTTCAAAACACCATATATTTT.

Note on this clone: The DNA is left out, because the CDR3 cannot be placed on it with certainty; the CDR3 is given as TCRdb lists it. The CDR3 region is CASSKEVGQGISSNTGELFF. The rearrangement uses TRBV21-1 and TRBJ2-2; the D call TRBD1 from the table was never checked on the DNA. TRBV21-1 is deemed a pseudogene. The CDR3 numbers 20 amino acids, ends counted.

The genes are TRBV11-3 and TRBJ1-1; 7 bases map to TRBD1. The CDR3 length is 13 residues. Germline CDR1 reads SGHNT; CDR2 reads YENEEA. Trimming took 4 bases from V and 4 from J; bases not matched to a gene: 3. This CDR3 is CASSSTGITEAFF. The CDR3 region has the DNA TGTGCCAGCAGCTCGACAGGGATCACTGAAGCTTTCTTT.